This T cell receptor beta chain was sequenced during a study of blood T cell repertoires in COVID-19. Study-level information: Samples taken during acute and convalescent COVID-19 were collected in the United States, Italy and Spain. PBMCs, B-cell-depleted T cells, or T cells provided the cDNA or gDNA that made up the material.

In the authors' workflow: Reference gene primer amplification gave nucleated cell count estimates. Sequencing was performed with immunoSEQ multiplex PCR; in TCRdb, only in-frame clones are kept and a portion is missing. That table supplies the V and J calls and clone size; D and trimming were determined from the DNA. The sample includes around 100,000 clones, approximately 91% of them seen just once. The germline CDR1 and CDR2 sequences are SGHNT and YYREEE (reference sequence). The CDR3 is 14 residues long. Germline trimming cut 4 bases from V and 9 bases from J; bases unmatched to any gene: 10. The chain is built from TRBV5-4 and TRBJ2-1, with 7 bases that match TRBD1. The specimen was peripheral blood. This clonotype was sampled from a man over 45 with active COVID-19. Here the CDR3 reads CASSRDSESTEQFF. In nucleotides, the CDR3 is TGTGCCAGCAGCCGGGACAGTGAAAGTACTGAGCAGTTCTTC.